These 10 T cell receptor beta chains came from one sample sequenced in a study of blood T cell repertoires in COVID-19. Profiled with immunoSEQ multiplex PCR; TCRdb holds only in-frame clones, not every one. Of approximately 90,000 clones in the sample, approximately 80% were seen once. Sequencing was carried out using peripheral blood. These receptors all come from a man in his forties or fifties with acute or convalescent COVID-19.

This clone turned up a few times. V and J are TRBV4-3 and TRBJ2-3; 8 positions match TRBD1. The CDR3 runs 16 residues. Germline CDR1 reads LGHNA; CDR2 reads YSLEER. The ends lost 4 bases at V and 3 bases at J; junction bases unmatched: 9. Written as DNA, the CDR3 is TGCGCCAGCAGCCTTCAAACGACAGGGGCAACAGATACGCAGTATTTT. It translates to CASSLQTTGATDTQYF.

The V gene is TRBV4-3, the J gene TRBJ2-3; 12 bases map to TRBD2. This CDR3 region has 17 residues. Germline-derived CDR1 and CDR2 are LGHNA and YSLEER. Unmatched junction bases numbered 5, after V lost 2 bases and J lost 2 bases. CDR3 in amino acids: CASSQSLAGGTTDTQYF. For the CDR3, the DNA is TGCGCCAGCAGCCAATCCCTAGCGGGAGGGACCACAGATACGCAGTATTTT.

The chain recombines TRBV11-2 with TRBJ1-1; D unresolved. V gave up 1 base and J gave up 4 bases, with 10 bases separating them. Germline V gene sequence: CDR1 SGHAT, CDR2 FQNNGV. CDR3 length equals 14 residues. CDR3 protein: CASSLAGGLTEAFF. CDR3 DNA sequence: TGTGCCAGCAGCTTAGCGGGAGGTCTCACTGAAGCTTTCTTT.

The gene calls are TRBV5-4 and TRBJ2-2; 10 bases align to TRBD2. Per germline, CDR1 SGHNT and CDR2 YYREEE (reference sequence). This CDR3 has 16 residues. V shed 2 bases, J shed 3 bases, and the junction held 4 bases outside the gene matches. DNA for the CDR3: TGTGCCAGCAGCTTAATTGGGACTAGCGACACCGGGGAGCTGTTTTTT. It is translated as CASSLIGTSDTGELFF.

The chain carries TRBV28 and TRBJ2-1; 9 bases align to TRBD2. Germline-derived CDR1 and CDR2 are MDHEN and SYDVKM. The CDR3 covers 15 residues. Trimming took 8 bases from V and 8 from J; bases not matched to a gene: 13. CDR3: CASRSSGRISHEQFF. CDR3 bases: TGTGCCAGCCGGAGTAGCGGGAGAATTTCCCATGAGCAGTTCTTC. The full variable domain, completed using reference TRBV28 and TRBJ2-1, is DVKVTQSSRYLVKRTGEKVFLECVQDMDHENMFWYRQDPGLGLRLIYFSYDVKMKEKGDIPEGYSVSREKKERFSLILESASTNQTSMYLCASRSSGRISHEQFFGPGTRLTVL.

The chain recombines TRBV29-1 with TRBJ2-7, with 14 bases matching TRBD2. This CDR3 comprises 13 residues. Germline CDR1 SQVTM, CDR2 ANQGSEA. The ends lost 7 bases at V and 6 bases at J; junction bases unmatched: 5. CDR3: CSAGTSGSGEQYF. CDR3 bases: TGCAGCGCCGGGACTAGCGGGAGCGGCGAGCAGTACTTC.

This rearrangement joins TRBV28 to TRBJ1-2; possible D gene TRBD1, 6 bases. Germline CDR1 is MDHEN and CDR2 is SYDVKM. The CDR3 is 18 residues long. The V and J ends lost 4 bases and 6 bases respectively, with 27 bases between them. The CDR3 here is CASSSVSIRDTPPNGYTF. The DNA of the CDR3 is TGTGCCAGCAGTTCCGTTTCAATCCGGGACACCCCACCCAATGGCTACACCTTC.

The chain carries TRBV7-2 and TRBJ2-3; TRBD2 matches 8 bases. Germline V gene lookup returns CDR1 SGHTA and CDR2 FQGNSA. After removal of 0 bases from V and 1 base from J, the junction contained 6 bases not matched to a gene. The CDR3 is made up of 17 amino acids. The CDR3 DNA follows: TGTGCCAGCAGCTTAGCACTAGCGGCATCCCGCACAGATACGCAGTATTTT. The encoded protein is CASSLALAASRTDTQYF.

The chain recombines TRBV29-1 with TRBJ2-3, with 12 bases aligning to TRBD2. Germline lookup yields CDR1 SQVTM and CDR2 ANQGSEA. The trim removed 4 bases at V and 3 bases at J, leaving 8 bases unmatched. The CDR3 runs 16 residues. The CDR3 DNA reads TGCAGCGTTGGAGAAGGACTAGCGGGATCTACAGATACGCAGTATTTT. Amino acids: CSVGEGLAGSTDTQYF.

This clone came up once. The gene calls are TRBV30 and TRBJ2-7; TRBD2 aligns across 7 bases. CDR1 GTSNPN and CDR2 SVGIG come from the germline V gene (reference sequence). V shed 2 bases and J 2 bases; nucleotides not matched to a gene: 12. This CDR3 has 16 amino acids. CDR3 nucleotide sequence: TGTGCCTGGAGTTTATATAGCGGGCGCACTACCTACGAGCAGTACTTC. It yields the protein CAWSLYSGRTTYEQYF. The full variable domain, in which reference TRBV30 and TRBJ2-7 provide the parts outside the CDR3, is SQTIHQWPATLVQPVGSPLSLECTVEGTSNPNLYWYRQAAGRGLQLLFYSVGIGQISSEVPQNLSASRPQDRQFILSSKKLLLSDSGFYLCAWSLYSGRTTYEQYFGPGTRLTVT.